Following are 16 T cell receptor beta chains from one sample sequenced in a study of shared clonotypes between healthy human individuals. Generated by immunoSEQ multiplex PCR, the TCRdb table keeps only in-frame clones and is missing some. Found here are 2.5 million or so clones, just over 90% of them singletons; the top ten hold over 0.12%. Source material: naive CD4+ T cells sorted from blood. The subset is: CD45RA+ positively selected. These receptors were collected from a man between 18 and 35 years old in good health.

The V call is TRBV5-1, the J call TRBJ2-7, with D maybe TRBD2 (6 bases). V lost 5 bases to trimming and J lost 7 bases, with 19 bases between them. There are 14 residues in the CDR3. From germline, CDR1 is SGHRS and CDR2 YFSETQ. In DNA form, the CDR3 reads TGCGCCAGCAGTATCACGGGGGAAGGGTTAGAGCAGTACTTC. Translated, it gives CASSITGEGLEQYF. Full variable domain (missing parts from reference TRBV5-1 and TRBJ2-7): KAGVTQTPRYLIKTRGQQVTLSCSPISGHRSVSWYQQTPGQGLQFLFEYFSETQRNKGNFPGRFSGRQFSNSRSEMNVSTLELGDSALYLCASSITGEGLEQYFGPGTRLTVT.

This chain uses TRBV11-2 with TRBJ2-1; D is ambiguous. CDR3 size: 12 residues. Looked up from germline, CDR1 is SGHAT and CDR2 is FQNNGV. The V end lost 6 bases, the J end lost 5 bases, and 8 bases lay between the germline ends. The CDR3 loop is CASSLMDNEQFF. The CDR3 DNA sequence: TGTGCCAGCAGTCTCATGGACAATGAGCAGTTCTTC. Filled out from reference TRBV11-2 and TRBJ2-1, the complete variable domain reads EAGVAQSPRYKIIEKRQSVAFWCNPISGHATLYWYQQILGQGPKLLIQFQNNGVVDDSQLPKDRFSAERLKGVDSTLKIQPAKLEDSAVYLCASSLMDNEQFFGPGTRLTVL.

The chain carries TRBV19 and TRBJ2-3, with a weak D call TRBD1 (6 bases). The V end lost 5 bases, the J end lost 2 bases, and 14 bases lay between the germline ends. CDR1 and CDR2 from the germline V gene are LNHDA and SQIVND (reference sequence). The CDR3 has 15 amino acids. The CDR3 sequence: CASSYPGQSTDTQYF. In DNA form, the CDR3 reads TGTGCCAGTAGTTATCCGGGACAATCCACAGATACGCAGTATTTT.

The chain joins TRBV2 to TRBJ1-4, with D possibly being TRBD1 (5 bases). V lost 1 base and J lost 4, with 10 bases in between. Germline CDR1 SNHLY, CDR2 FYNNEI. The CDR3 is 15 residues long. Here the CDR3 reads CASSEDGRDNEKLFF. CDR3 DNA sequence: TGTGCCAGCAGTGAAGACGGCAGGGATAATGAAAAACTGTTTTTT.

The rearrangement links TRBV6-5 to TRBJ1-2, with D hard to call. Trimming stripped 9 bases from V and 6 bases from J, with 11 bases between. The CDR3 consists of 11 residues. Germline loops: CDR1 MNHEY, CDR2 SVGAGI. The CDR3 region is CASRTRNGYTF. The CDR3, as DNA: TGTGCCAGTAGAACTCGGAATGGCTACACCTTC.

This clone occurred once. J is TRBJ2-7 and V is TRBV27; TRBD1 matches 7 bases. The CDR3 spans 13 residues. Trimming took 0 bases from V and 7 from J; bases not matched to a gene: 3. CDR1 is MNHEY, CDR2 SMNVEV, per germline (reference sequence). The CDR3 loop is CASSLSGGREQYF. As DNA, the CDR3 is TGTGCCAGCAGTTTATCAGGGGGCAGAGAGCAGTACTTC.

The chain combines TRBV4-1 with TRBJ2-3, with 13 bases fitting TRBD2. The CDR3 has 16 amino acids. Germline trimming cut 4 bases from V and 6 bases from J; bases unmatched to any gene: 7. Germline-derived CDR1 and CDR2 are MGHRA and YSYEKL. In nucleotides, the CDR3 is TGCGCCAGCAGCCCAGGACTAGCGGGGGCCCGGGATACGCAGTATTTT. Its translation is CASSPGLAGARDTQYF.

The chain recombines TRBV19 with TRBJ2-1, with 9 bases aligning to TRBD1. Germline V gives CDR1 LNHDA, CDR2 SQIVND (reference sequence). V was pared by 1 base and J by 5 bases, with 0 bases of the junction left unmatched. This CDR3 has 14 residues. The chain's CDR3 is CASSIGTGDNEQFF. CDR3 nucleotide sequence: TGTGCCAGTAGTATAGGGACAGGGGACAATGAGCAGTTCTTC.

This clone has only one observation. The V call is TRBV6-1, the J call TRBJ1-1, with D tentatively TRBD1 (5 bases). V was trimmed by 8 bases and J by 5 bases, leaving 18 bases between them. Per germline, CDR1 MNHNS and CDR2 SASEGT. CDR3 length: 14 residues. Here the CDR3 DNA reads TGTGCCAGCTTGTTGGGGCGTCTGAGTACTGAAGCTTTCTTT. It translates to CASLLGRLSTEAFF.

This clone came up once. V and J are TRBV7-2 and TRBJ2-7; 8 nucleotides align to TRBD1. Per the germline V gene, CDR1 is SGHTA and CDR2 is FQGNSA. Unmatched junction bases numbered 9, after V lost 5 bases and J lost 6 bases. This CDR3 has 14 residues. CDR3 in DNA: TGTGCCAGCAGCGGCGACAGGGGACCGGTCGAGCAGTACTTC. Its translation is CASSGDRGPVEQYF.

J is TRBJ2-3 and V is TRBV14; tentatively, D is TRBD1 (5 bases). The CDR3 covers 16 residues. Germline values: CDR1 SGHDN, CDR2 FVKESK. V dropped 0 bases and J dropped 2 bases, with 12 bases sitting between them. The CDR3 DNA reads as TGTGCCAGCAGCCAAGACGCAGGGATACTCACAGATACGCAGTATTTT. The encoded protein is CASSQDAGILTDTQYF. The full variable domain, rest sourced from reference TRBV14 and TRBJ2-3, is EAGVTQFPSHSVIEKGQTVTLRCDPISGHDNLYWYRRVMGKEIKFLLHFVKESKQDESGMPNNRFLAERTGGTYSTLKVQPAELEDSGVYFCASSQDAGILTDTQYFGPGTRLTVL.

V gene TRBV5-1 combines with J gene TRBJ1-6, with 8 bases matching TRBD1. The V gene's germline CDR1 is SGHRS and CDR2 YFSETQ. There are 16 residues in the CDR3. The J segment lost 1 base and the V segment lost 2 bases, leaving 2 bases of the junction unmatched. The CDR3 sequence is CASSFQGASYNSPLHF. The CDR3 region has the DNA TGCGCCAGCAGCTTTCAGGGGGCTTCCTATAATTCACCCCTCCACTTT.

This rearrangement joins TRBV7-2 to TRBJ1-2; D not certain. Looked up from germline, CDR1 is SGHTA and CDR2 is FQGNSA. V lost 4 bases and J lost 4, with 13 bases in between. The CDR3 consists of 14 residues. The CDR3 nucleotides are TGTGCCAGCAGCTCCAACCTTGCCCCCTATGGCTACACCTTC. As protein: CASSSNLAPYGYTF. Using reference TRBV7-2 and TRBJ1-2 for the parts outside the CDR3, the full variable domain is GAGVSQSPSNKVTEKGKDVELRCDPISGHTALYWYRQSLGQGLEFLIYFQGNSAPDKSGLPSDRFSAERTGGSVSTLTIQRTQQEDSAVYLCASSSNLAPYGYTFGSGTRLTVV.

The CDR3 nucleotides are TGTGCCAGTAGAGACAACTTGTTGGGGACTAATTCACCCCTCCACTTT. This translates into CASRDNLLGTNSPLHF. The J gene is TRBJ1-6, the V gene TRBV19; D might be TRBD1 (5 bases). This CDR3 contains 16 residues. With 6 bases removed from V and 6 bases from J, the gap between germline ends came to 18 bases. The V gene's germline CDR1 is LNHDA and CDR2 SQIVND (reference sequence).

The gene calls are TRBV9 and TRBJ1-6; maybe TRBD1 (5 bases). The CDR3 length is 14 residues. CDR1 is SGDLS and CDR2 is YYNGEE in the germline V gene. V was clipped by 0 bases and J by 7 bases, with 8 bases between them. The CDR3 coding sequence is TGTGCCAGCAGCGTAGCGGGGCAAAATTCACCCCTCCACTTT. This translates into CASSVAGQNSPLHF.

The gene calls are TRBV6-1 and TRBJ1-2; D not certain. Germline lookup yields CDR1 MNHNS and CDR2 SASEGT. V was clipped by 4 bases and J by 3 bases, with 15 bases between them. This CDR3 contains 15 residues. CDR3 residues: CASSVSSPGYYGYTF. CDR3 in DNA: TGTGCCAGCAGTGTGAGTAGTCCGGGTTACTATGGCTACACCTTC.